This T cell receptor beta chain was recovered during a study of T cell responses to AZD1222 COVID-19 vaccine. The wider study: The analysis combined second doses at about 4 or about 12 weeks.

Note on this clone: No antigen is known for it.

General observations from the study: Repertoire sampling occurred only after the peak T cell response. Regions 160-218 and 743-854 dominated among vaccine-associated CD4 TCRs spanning spike.

Germline-derived CDR1 and CDR2 are SGHTA and FQGNSA. V was trimmed by 3 bases and J by 1 base, leaving 10 bases between them. This CDR3 spans 15 amino acids. TCRdb's table, derived via immunoSEQ multiplex PCR, lists solely in-frame clones and lacks some. The sample carries around 160,000 clones, about nine tenths recorded once. V gene TRBV7-2 combines with J gene TRBJ1-3; TRBD1 is a possible D gene (6 bases). The clonotype originates from an adult in good health. The material was peripheral blood, obtained on day 0 of AZD1222 vaccination. The CDR3 reads CASSLGHISGNTIYF. Here the CDR3 DNA reads TGTGCCAGCAGCTTGGGACATATTTCTGGAAACACCATATATTTT.